This is a list of T cell receptor beta chains from one sample in a study of blood T cell repertoires in COVID-19. Clones were sequenced by immunoSEQ multiplex PCR, and TCRdb holds only the in-frame ones, with some missing. Counted here are hundreds of thousands of clones, 90% occurring once; the ten biggest clones make up 3.5% to 4.5%. Material for sequencing was PBMCs or T cells enriched from blood (not recorded which). These receptors all stem from a woman aged 18-29 years with acute COVID-19. The CDR3 runs from the conserved cysteine through the conserved F or W. A D gene is named only where the DNA matches it firmly. Only part of the rows carry a size: once, few, many, or a class if the clone is expanded.

v_gene	j_gene	d_gene	abundance	CDR3aa	CDR3nt
TRBV27	TRBJ1-6	.	.	CASHPHRTRNNSPLHF	TGTGCCAGCCACCCCCATCGGACAAGAAATAATTCACCCCTCCACTTT
TRBV30	TRBJ2-2	TRBD1	once	CAWRGSTGDPGELFF	TGTGCCTGGAGGGGATCGACAGGGGACCCCGGGGAGCTGTTTTTT
TRBV6-5	TRBJ1-6	TRBD1	.	CASSSGTGENSPLHF	TGTGCCAGCAGTTCCGGGACAGGGGAAAATTCACCCCTCCACTTT
TRBV15	TRBJ2-4	TRBD1	.	CATSHHRDRGTKNIQYF	TGTGCCACCAGCCACCACCGGGACAGGGGAACCAAAAACATTCAGTACTTC
TRBV2	TRBJ1-5	.	.	CASSEHGEGGNQPQHF	TGTGCCAGCAGTGAACACGGGGAAGGAGGCAATCAGCCCCAGCATTTT
TRBV9	TRBJ2-5	TRBD1	.	CASSSGTGGIGETQYF	TGTGCCAGCAGCTCCGGGACAGGGGGGATTGGAGAGACCCAGTACTTC
TRBV28	TRBJ1-1	.	.	CASSRTVNTEAFF	TGTGCCAGCAGTAGGACAGTGAACACTGAAGCTTTCTTT
TRBV2	TRBJ1-4	.	.	CASKGGGEKLFF	TGTGCCAGCAAAGGCGGTGGGGAAAAACTGTTTTTT
TRBV7-3	TRBJ2-1	TRBD2	.	CASSLRAGAPNEQFF	TGTGCCAGCAGCTTAAGGGCGGGAGCCCCCAATGAGCAGTTCTTC
TRBV27	TRBJ1-1	.	once	CASSRFKFYIGDTEAFF	TGTGCCAGCAGTAGGTTTAAATTCTATATAGGGGACACTGAAGCTTTCTTT
TRBV30	TRBJ2-6	TRBD1	once	CAWLTGTGWSGANVLTF	TGTGCCTGGTTAACCGGGACAGGGTGGTCTGGGGCCAACGTCCTGACTTTC
TRBV6-5	TRBJ1-2	TRBD1	.	CASSYLSGQGSRGYTF	TGTGCCAGCAGTTACTTATCAGGACAGGGAAGCCGCGGCTACACCTTC
TRBV9	TRBJ2-7	TRBD1	.	CASSFAETGAYEQYF	TGTGCCAGCAGCTTCGCTGAGACAGGGGCCTACGAGCAGTACTTC
TRBV29-1	TRBJ2-5	.	.	CSVASGRRQETQYF	TGCAGCGTTGCCTCAGGGAGGAGGCAAGAGACCCAGTACTTC
TRBV2	TRBJ1-1	TRBD1	.	CASDRGGGEAFF	TGTGCCAGCGACAGGGGAGGGGGTGAAGCTTTCTTT
TRBV11-3	TRBJ2-7	TRBD1	once	CASSSSGTGTYEQYF	TGTGCCAGCAGCTCTTCCGGGACAGGAACCTACGAGCAGTACTTC
TRBV19	TRBJ2-5	.	.	CASSASRGETQYF	TGTGCCAGTTCCGCGTCGAGGGGGGAGACCCAGTACTTC
TRBV5-8	TRBJ2-7	TRBD2	.	CASSPSLKGLLFYEQYF	TGTGCCAGCAGCCCCAGTTTAAAGGGACTACTCTTCTACGAGCAGTACTTC
TRBV28	TRBJ1-3	TRBD1	.	CASRPDREGLFSGNTIYF	TGTGCCAGCAGACCGGACAGGGAAGGATTATTCTCTGGAAACACCATATATTTT
TRBV7-9	TRBJ2-6	.	medium-sized	CASSLGPTGIGANVLTF	TGTGCCAGCAGCTTAGGCCCAACAGGGATAGGGGCCAACGTCCTGACTTTC
TRBV3-1/TRBV3-2	TRBJ2-7	TRBD2	once	CASSQEGMGLAVYEQYF	TGTGCCAGCAGCCAAGAAGGGATGGGACTAGCTGTCTACGAGCAGTACTTC
TRBV24-1	TRBJ1-5	TRBD1	.	CATSEGTGGATNSNQPQHF	TGTGCCACCAGTGAAGGGACAGGGGGCGCGACTAATAGCAATCAGCCCCAGCATTTT
TRBV19	TRBJ2-5	.	.	CASSIGAASATTQYF	TGTGCCAGTAGTATAGGGGCGGCTAGCGCGACGACCCAGTACTTC
TRBV7-9	TRBJ2-3	.	.	CASSENTQYF	TGTGCCAGCAGCGAGAATACGCAGTATTTT
TRBV6-5	TRBJ2-1	.	.	CATQTGGINNEQFF	TGTGCCACCCAGACCGGCGGGATTAACAATGAGCAGTTCTTC
TRBV5-6	TRBJ1-1	.	.	CASRPLFYRENTEAFF	TGTGCCAGCAGACCATTATTTTACAGGGAGAACACTGAAGCTTTCTTT
TRBV20-1	TRBJ2-7	.	once	CSARSYEQYF	TGCAGTGCTAGGAGCTACGAGCAGTACTTC
TRBV7-9	TRBJ2-3	TRBD1	.	CASSLLSGTGADTQYF	TGTGCCAGCAGCTTACTCTCCGGGACAGGGGCAGATACGCAGTATTTT
TRBV7-3	TRBJ2-7	TRBD2	.	CASSETSGAYEQYF	TGTGCCAGCAGCGAGACTAGCGGGGCTTACGAGCAGTACTTC
TRBV28	TRBJ1-1	.	.	CASSSDQGNTEAFF	TGTGCCAGCAGCTCGGATCAGGGGAACACTGAAGCTTTCTTT
TRBV7-2	TRBJ2-7	TRBD1	once	CASSLTQGAYEQYF	TGTGCCAGCAGCTTAACACAGGGGGCCTACGAGCAGTACTTC
TRBV2	TRBJ2-1	TRBD2	.	CASSWTSGYNEQFF	TGTGCCAGCAGTTGGACTAGCGGCTATAATGAGCAGTTCTTC
TRBV19	TRBJ1-5	TRBD1	.	CASSIRGGNSNQPQHF	TGTGCCAGTAGTATACGAGGGGGCAATAGTAATCAGCCCCAGCATTTT
TRBV4-2	TRBJ1-1	TRBD1	.	CASSQDRSGNTEAFF	TGTGCCAGCAGCCAGGACAGGTCGGGGAACACTGAAGCTTTCTTT
TRBV19	TRBJ1-3	.	.	CASSALTGYSGNTIYF	TGTGCCAGTAGCGCTCTTACAGGATACTCTGGAAACACCATATATTTT
TRBV9	TRBJ2-7	TRBD1	.	CASSVGDRTYEQYF	TGTGCCAGCAGCGTAGGGGACAGGACTTACGAGCAGTACTTC
TRBV28	TRBJ2-5	TRBD1	once	CASSTGGPETQYF	TGTGCCAGCAGTACAGGGGGCCCAGAGACCCAGTACTTC
TRBV7-9	TRBJ1-1	TRBD1	.	CASSSARQGRWTEAFF	TGTGCCAGCAGCTCCGCCCGACAGGGGCGGTGGACTGAAGCTTTCTTT
TRBV2	TRBJ2-1	.	.	CASEAESSYNEQFF	TGTGCCAGCGAAGCGGAGAGCTCCTACAATGAGCAGTTCTTC
TRBV29-1	TRBJ2-2	TRBD2	once	CSGRLAGGTNTGELFF	TGCAGCGGGAGACTAGCGGGAGGGACGAACACCGGGGAGCTGTTTTTT
TRBV5-1	TRBJ2-1	.	once	CASSLLGVSSYNEQFF	TGCGCCAGCAGCTTACTTGGAGTGAGCTCCTACAATGAGCAGTTCTTC